Following are 17 T cell receptor beta chains from one sample sequenced in a study of CXCR3-negative and CXCR3-positive naive CD8 T cells. Via 5' RACE with UMI labels, TRB cDNA libraries were prepared. No DNA is given; TCRdb re-called the 5' RACE reads and lists each CDR3 protein once. In all, the sample yields 50,000 to 65,000 distinct CDR3 sequences. The source material was naive CXCR3- CD8+ T cells from blood. Subset specified: CD45RO-CCR7+CD27+CD95- naive CD8+ T cells lacking CXCR3 (TNR3-). The receptor set was obtained from a human donor in good health. Some clones in this sample may be carry-over from other donors' samples.

The J gene is TRBJ2-5, the V gene TRBV7-9. This CDR3 has 12 amino acids. CDR1 and CDR2 from the germline V gene are SEHNR and FQNEAQ (reference sequence). CDR3 protein: CASESLRETQYF.

This chain connects TRBV15 to TRBJ2-1; TCRdb lists TRBD2, though no DNA is available to test this call. This CDR3 spans 18 amino acids. Germline V lookup: CDR1 LNHNV, CDR2 YYDKDF (reference sequence). This CDR3 reads CATSRGNLAGPSYNEQFF. The variable domain in full, completed from reference TRBV15 and TRBJ2-1, reads DAMVIQNPRYQVTQFGKPVTLSCSQTLNHNVMYWYQQKSSQAPKLLFHYYDKDFNNEADTPDNFQSRRPNTSFCFLDIRSPGLGDTAMYLCATSRGNLAGPSYNEQFFGPGTRLTVL.

The rearrangement links TRBV2 to TRBJ2-7; with no DNA, the TCRdb D assignment of TRBD1 cannot be verified. The CDR3 is made up of 15 amino acids. Per the germline V gene, CDR1 is SNHLY and CDR2 is FYNNEI. Here the CDR3 reads CASRQSGTASYEQYF.

The chain links TRBV28 to TRBJ2-7; no DNA is available, so the TRBD2 call from TCRdb remains unchecked. The CDR3 loop spans 16 amino acids. CDR1 and CDR2 from the germline V gene are MDHEN and SYDVKM. The CDR3: CASSLFAGGPPYEQYF.

This chain links TRBV23-1 with TRBJ2-1; there is no DNA to check the TCRdb D call of TRBD2. TRBV23-1 is filed as an ORF, its function uncertain. This CDR3 is built from 18 residues. This CDR3 is CASTPRWRGGPSYNEQFF.

The chain joins TRBV14 to TRBJ1-2; no DNA is available, so the TRBD1 call from TCRdb remains unchecked. CDR1 SGHDN and CDR2 FVKESK come from the germline V gene. The CDR3 spans 13 residues. This CDR3 is CASSSRLGPGYTF. Looking up the rest from reference TRBV14 and TRBJ1-2 gives the full variable domain: EAGVTQFPSHSVIEKGQTVTLRCDPISGHDNLYWYRRVMGKEIKFLLHFVKESKQDESGMPNNRFLAERTGGTYSTLKVQPAELEDSGVYFCASSSRLGPGYTFGSGTRLTVV.

The chain carries TRBV20-1 and TRBJ1-3. The CDR3 covers 13 residues. Germline V gives CDR1 DFQATT, CDR2 SNEGSKA (reference sequence). This CDR3 is CSAPGTSGNTIYF.

V gene TRBV7-9 combines with J gene TRBJ1-6; TCRdb calls TRBD1, which cannot be checked without DNA. This CDR3 has 17 residues. Germline CDR1 is SEHNR and CDR2 is FQNEAQ (reference sequence). The CDR3 is CASSLGDDRAEDSPLHF.

The chain recombines TRBV4-3 with TRBJ2-3. The CDR3 length is 15 residues. The germline gives CDR1 LGHNA, CDR2 YSLEER. This CDR3 reads CASSQDRWATDTQYF.

CDR3 region: CASTLEGGMNTEAFF. The chain is built from TRBV7-9 and TRBJ1-1; no DNA is available, so the TRBD1 call from TCRdb remains unchecked. The CDR3 extends over 15 amino acids. CDR1 and CDR2 (germline): SEHNR, FQNEAQ (reference sequence).

V usage is TRBV5-5 and J usage is TRBJ2-7; the D gene TCRdb calls, TRBD1, cannot be checked with no DNA. The CDR3 is 15 residues long. In germline, CDR1 is SGHKS, CDR2 YYEKEE (reference sequence). This CDR3 is CASSLEDRGNYEQYF.

The chain uses TRBV4-1 and TRBJ1-3; the D gene TCRdb calls, TRBD1, cannot be checked with no DNA. This CDR3 spans 16 amino acids. The V gene's germline CDR1 is MGHRA and CDR2 YSYEKL. CDR3 sequence: CASSQDRGRAGNTIYF.

V is TRBV6-4 and J is TRBJ2-1. CDR3 length: 13 residues. Germline V gives CDR1 MRHNA, CDR2 SNTAGT. This chain's CDR3 is CASSDSAMGEQFF.

The chain joins TRBV20-1 to TRBJ2-7; without DNA, the TCRdb call of TRBD2 cannot be checked. CDR1 and CDR2 from the germline V gene are DFQATT and SNEGSKA (reference sequence). The CDR3 consists of 13 residues. CDR3 in amino acids: CSASGDYLYEQYF.

This sequence joins TRBV29-1 and TRBJ1-2. The CDR3 is 16 residues long. Germline V gene lookup returns CDR1 SQVTM and CDR2 ANQGSEA. The CDR3 sequence is CSVEGVLALGDYGYTF.

J is TRBJ1-1 and V is TRBV5-5; the TRBD1 assignment by TCRdb is unverifiable without DNA. CDR3 length equals 17 residues. Germline loops: CDR1 SGHKS, CDR2 YYEKEE (reference sequence). CDR3 amino acids: CASSATGGDYIGLEAFF.

This chain uses TRBV5-5 with TRBJ2-7. The CDR3 is made up of 16 amino acids. Per the germline V gene, CDR1 is SGHKS and CDR2 is YYEKEE (reference sequence). CDR3 residues: CASSPYMAGSSYEQYF.